This T cell receptor beta chain was observed in a study of CD8+ T cells in alopecia areata. At the level of the study: Patients remained on tofacitinib for 6 to 18 months and then went 6 months without it.

General study findings and limits: While tofacitinib was given, many expanded lesional clones persisted in scalp and blood. Sharing of TCR sequences between patients (possibly for HLA-related reasons) was less clear than in mice.

Treatment defined: oral pan-JAK inhibitor, 5-10 mg twice daily. It was from alopecia areata patients that lesional scalp punch biopsies and peripheral blood were collected. The CDR3 spans 14 residues. Germline trimming cut 0 bases from V and 11 bases from J; bases unmatched to any gene: 12. Germline values: CDR1 GTSNPN, CDR2 SVGIG (reference sequence). In each case, RNA was isolated and then reverse transcribed into cDNA as the sequencing template. Method: immunoSEQ multiplex PCR; TCRdb's copy keeps in-frame clones and lacks some. The table records about 110,000 clones, roughly 50% of them present only once. Turning to this clone: The antigen remains undetermined.

The sequenced sample was CD8+ T cells sorted from blood, obtained at week 24, from a patient treated with tofacitinib. This sequence was found in a human donor with alopecia areata. The rearrangement uses TRBV30 and TRBJ1-1, with 7 bases fitting TRBD1. The CDR3 DNA is TGTGCCTGGAGTGTTAATAGGGGGCAGAAAGACGCTTTCTTT. Translation gives CAWSVNRGQKDAFF.